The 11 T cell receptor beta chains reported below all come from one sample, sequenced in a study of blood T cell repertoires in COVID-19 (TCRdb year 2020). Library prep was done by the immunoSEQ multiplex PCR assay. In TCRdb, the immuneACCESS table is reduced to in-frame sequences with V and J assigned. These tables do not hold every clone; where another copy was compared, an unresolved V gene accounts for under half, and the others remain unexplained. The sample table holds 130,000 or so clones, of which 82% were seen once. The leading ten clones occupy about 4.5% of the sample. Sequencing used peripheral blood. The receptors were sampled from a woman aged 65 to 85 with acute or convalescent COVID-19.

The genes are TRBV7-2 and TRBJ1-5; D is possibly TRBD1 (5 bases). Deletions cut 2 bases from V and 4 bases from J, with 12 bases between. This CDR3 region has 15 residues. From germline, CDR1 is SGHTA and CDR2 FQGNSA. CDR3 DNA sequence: TGTGCCAGCAGCTTAACCAGGGATCAGAATCAGCCCCAGCATTTT. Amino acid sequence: CASSLTRDQNQPQHF.

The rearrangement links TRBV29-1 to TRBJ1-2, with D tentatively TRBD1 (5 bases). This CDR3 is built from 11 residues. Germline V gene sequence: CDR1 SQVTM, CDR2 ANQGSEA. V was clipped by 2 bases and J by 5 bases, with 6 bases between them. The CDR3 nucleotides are TGCAGCGTTGAACGGGGGTATGGCTACACCTTC. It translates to CSVERGYGYTF.

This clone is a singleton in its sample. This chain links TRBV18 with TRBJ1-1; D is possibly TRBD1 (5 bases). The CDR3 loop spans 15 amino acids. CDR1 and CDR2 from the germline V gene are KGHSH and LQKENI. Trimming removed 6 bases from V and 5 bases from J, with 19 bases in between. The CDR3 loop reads CASSPPPGRTTEAFF. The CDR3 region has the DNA TGTGCCAGCTCCCCGCCCCCAGGGAGGACGACTGAAGCTTTCTTT.

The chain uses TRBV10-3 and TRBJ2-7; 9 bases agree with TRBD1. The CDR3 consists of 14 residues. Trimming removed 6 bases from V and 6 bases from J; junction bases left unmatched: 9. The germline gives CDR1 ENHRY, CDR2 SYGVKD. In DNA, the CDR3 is TGTGCCATCAGCTTTCAACAGGGGGCGGTCGAGCAGTACTTC. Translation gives CAISFQQGAVEQYF.

The CDR3 loop reads CASSGQATSGNTIYF. The CDR3 DNA follows: TGTGCCAGCAGCGGACAGGCCACCTCTGGAAACACCATATATTTT. The chain links TRBV4-2 to TRBJ1-3; 7 bases are shared with TRBD1. The CDR3 length is 15 residues. V lost 5 bases and J lost 0; bases outside the gene matches: 4. Germline V gene lookup returns CDR1 LGHNA and CDR2 YNFKEQ.

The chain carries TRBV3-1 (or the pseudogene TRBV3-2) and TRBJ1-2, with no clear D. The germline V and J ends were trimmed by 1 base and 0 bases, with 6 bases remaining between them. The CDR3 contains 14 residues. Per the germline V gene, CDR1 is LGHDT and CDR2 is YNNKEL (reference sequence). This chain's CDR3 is CASSQGSTNYGYTF. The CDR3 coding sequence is TGTGCCAGCAGCCAAGGGAGTACTAACTATGGCTACACCTTC.

The chain's CDR3 is CASSQRPGQGGTEAFF. CDR3 DNA sequence: TGCGCCAGCAGCCAACGACCGGGACAGGGGGGGACTGAAGCTTTCTTT. The rearrangement joins TRBV4-3 to TRBJ1-1, with 11 bases lining up with TRBD1. The V and J ends lost 2 bases and 5 bases, in that order; junction bases with no gene match: 7. This CDR3 is built from 16 residues. The V gene's germline CDR1 is LGHNA and CDR2 YSLEER.

CDR3 nucleotide sequence: TGTGCCAGCAGTCGTAGGACAGGGAACACTGAAGCTTTCTTT. Translation gives CASSRRTGNTEAFF. J is TRBJ1-1 and V is TRBV27; 7 nucleotides line up with TRBD1. V lost 5 bases, J lost 1 base, and 4 bases stayed unmatched. The CDR3 is 14 residues long. Germline CDR1 and CDR2: MNHEY and SMNVEV (reference sequence).

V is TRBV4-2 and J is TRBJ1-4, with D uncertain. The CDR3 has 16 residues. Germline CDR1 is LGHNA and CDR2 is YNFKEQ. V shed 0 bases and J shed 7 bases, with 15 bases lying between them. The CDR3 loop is CASSQDRRILTEKLFF. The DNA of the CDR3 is TGTGCCAGCAGCCAAGATCGCAGGATCCTCACTGAAAAACTGTTTTTT.

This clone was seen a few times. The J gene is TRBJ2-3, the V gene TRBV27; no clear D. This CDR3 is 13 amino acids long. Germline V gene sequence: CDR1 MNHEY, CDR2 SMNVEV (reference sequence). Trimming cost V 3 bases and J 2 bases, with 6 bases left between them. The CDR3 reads CASSFTDTDTQYF. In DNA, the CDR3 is TGTGCCAGCAGTTTCACAGACACAGATACGCAGTATTTT.

The CDR3 region is CASSRGQNSGNTIYF. Written as DNA, the CDR3 is TGTGCCAGCAGCCGGGGACAGAACTCTGGAAACACCATATATTTT. V usage is TRBV11-2 and J usage is TRBJ1-3; 7 nucleotides line up with TRBD1. Losses at the gene ends were 5 bases for V and 0 bases for J; bases not matched to a gene: 4. The CDR3 has 15 amino acids. Germline assignment: CDR1 SGHAT and CDR2 FQNNGV. Variable domain in full (rest from reference TRBV11-2 and TRBJ1-3): EAGVAQSPRYKIIEKRQSVAFWCNPISGHATLYWYQQILGQGPKLLIQFQNNGVVDDSQLPKDRFSAERLKGVDSTLKIQPAKLEDSAVYLCASSRGQNSGNTIYFGEGSWLTVV.